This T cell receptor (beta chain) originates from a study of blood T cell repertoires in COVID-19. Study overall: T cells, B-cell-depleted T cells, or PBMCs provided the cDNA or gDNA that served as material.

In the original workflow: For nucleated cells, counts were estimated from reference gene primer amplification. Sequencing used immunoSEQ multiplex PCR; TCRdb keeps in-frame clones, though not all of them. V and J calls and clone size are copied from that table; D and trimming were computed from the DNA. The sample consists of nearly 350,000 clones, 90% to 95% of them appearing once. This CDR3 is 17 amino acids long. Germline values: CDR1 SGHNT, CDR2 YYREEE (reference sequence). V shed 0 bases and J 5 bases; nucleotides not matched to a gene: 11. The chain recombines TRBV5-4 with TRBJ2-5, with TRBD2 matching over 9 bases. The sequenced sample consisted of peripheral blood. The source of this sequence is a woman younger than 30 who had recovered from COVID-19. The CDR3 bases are TGTGCCAGCAGCTTGGCCGGCCTAGCGGGATTATTGGAGACCCAGTACTTC. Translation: CASSLAGLAGLLETQYF.